A single sample gave rise to the 2 T cell receptor beta chains below, sequenced in a study of cytomegalovirus exposure and HLA in healthy donors. The primer mix had 60 Vbeta and 13 Jbeta primers. The protocol was immunoSEQ multiplex PCR, while the TCRdb copy is restricted to in-frame clones and leaves out a portion. This sample's table has just under 80,000 clones. Sequencing input: PBMCs. The origin of the receptors is a young man in good health and CMV-seropositive.

The chain employs TRBV4-1 and TRBJ1-5, with D unclear. Per germline, CDR1 MGHRA and CDR2 YSYEKL. Trimming took off 5 bases at V and 6 bases at J, with 11 bases between the two ends. The CDR3 sequence is 13 residues long. The CDR3 is CASSGVEGQPQHF. CDR3 coding DNA: TGCGCCAGCAGCGGGGTCGAGGGTCAGCCCCAGCATTTT.

This clone is called medium-sized based on its frequency. V gene TRBV19 combines with J gene TRBJ2-7; possibly TRBD2 for D (5 bases). Germline V lookup: CDR1 LNHDA, CDR2 SQIVND (reference sequence). The CDR3 length is 14 residues. The V end lost 5 bases, the J end lost 0 bases, and 11 bases lay between the germline ends. CDR3 nucleotides: TGTGCCAGTAGTCCCCGAGGGAGCTCCTACGAGCAGTACTTC. Its protein is CASSPRGSSYEQYF.